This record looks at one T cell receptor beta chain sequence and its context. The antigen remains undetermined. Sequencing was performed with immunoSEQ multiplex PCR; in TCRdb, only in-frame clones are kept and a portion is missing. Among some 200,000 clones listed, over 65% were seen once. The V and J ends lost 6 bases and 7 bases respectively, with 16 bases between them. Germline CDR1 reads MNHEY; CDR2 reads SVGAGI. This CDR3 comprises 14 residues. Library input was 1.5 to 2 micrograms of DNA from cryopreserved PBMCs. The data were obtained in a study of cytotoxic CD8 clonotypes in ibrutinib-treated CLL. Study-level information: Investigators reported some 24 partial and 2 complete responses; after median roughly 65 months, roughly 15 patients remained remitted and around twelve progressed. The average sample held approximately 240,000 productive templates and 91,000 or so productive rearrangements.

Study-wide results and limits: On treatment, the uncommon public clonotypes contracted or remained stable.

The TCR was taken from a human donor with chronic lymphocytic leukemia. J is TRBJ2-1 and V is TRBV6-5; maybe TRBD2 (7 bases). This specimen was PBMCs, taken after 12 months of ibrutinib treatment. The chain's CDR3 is CASRPWGRGNEQFF. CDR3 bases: TGTGCCAGCAGACCTTGGGGGCGGGGGAATGAGCAGTTCTTC.